This TCR beta chain was profiled in a study of human T cells and chemical hapten exposure. Study outcomes and limitations: Expanded TCRs produced significantly more large CDR3 similarity clusters than controls did. Counts of expanded TCRs at PT1 were positively correlated with patch test score.

This clonotype was found a few times. The target antigen is unknown. As to time point: patch test 2, 6 weeks after DPC sensitization. The treatment denotes: therapeutic diphenylcyclopropenone sensitization with weekly scalp DPC. V lost 4 bases and J lost 6; bases outside the gene matches: 5. This CDR3 is built from 14 residues. Germline values: CDR1 SGHTA, CDR2 FQGNSA. TCRdb re-analysed the RACE reads in MiXCR, keeping a single row per CDR3 protein. This table has roughly 50,000 distinct CDR3 sequences, around 9.5% appearing once. This chain uses TRBV7-2 with TRBJ1-2, with TRBD1 matching 10 bases. The sequence was obtained from a woman aged 45-65 years with alopecia areata. Some clones in this sample may be carry-over from other donors' samples. The starting material was whole blood, obtained in connection with sensitization to the hapten diphenylcyclopropenone (DPC). The CDR3 bases are TGTGCCAGCAGCTCTGACAGGGGGCGAAATGGCTACACCTTC. This translates into CASSSDRGRNGYTF.